The T cell receptor beta chain described here comes from a study of T cell responses to AZD1222 COVID-19 vaccine. Trimming removed 0 bases from V and 0 bases from J, with 15 bases in between. The germline gives CDR1 MNHEY, CDR2 SMNVEV (reference sequence). The CDR3 is made up of 18 amino acids. Measured with immunoSEQ multiplex PCR; TCRdb has only the in-frame clones, and not every one. The table records about 220,000 clones, about 93% of them present only once. The receptor was derived from an adult in good health. The rearrangement links TRBV27 to TRBJ1-5, with TRBD1 as a possible D gene (5 bases). The sequencing used peripheral blood, collected on day 0 of MenACWY control vaccination. The CDR3 loop is CASSLSPRDDYSNQPQHF. CDR3 coding DNA: TGTGCCAGCAGTTTATCCCCCCGGGACGACTATAGCAATCAGCCCCAGCATTTT.